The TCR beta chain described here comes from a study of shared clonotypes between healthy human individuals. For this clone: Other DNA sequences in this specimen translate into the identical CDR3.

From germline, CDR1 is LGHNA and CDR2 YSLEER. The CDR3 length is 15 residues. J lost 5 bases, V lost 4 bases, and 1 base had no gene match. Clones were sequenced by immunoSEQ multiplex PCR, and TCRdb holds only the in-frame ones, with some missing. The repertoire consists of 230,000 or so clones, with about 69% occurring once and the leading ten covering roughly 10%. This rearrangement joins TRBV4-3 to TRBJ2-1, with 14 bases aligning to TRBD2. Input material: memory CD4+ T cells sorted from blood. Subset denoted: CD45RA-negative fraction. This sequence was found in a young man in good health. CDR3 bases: TGCGCCAGCAGCCGGGGACTAGCGGGAGACAATGAGCAGTTCTTC. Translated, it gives CASSRGLAGDNEQFF.